This T cell receptor beta chain came from a study of T-cell reconstitution after alpha-beta-depleted transplantation in children. Broader study findings: A year had passed since transplant, and T-cell counts and diversity by then came mostly from newly produced T cells. Several patients had high TCRbeta diversity at day 60; it came from surviving recipient T cells and thymic progenitors. About two months after transplant, alpha-beta T cells reportedly came from several hundred expanded graft clones.

During its preparation, the TCRbeta library received unique molecular identifiers. TCRdb re-analysed the PCR reads in MiXCR, keeping a single row per CDR3 protein. The sample records 350,000 to 500,000 distinct CDR3 sequences, roughly two fifths being singletons. For this clonotype: Its target is unknown.

The CDR3 has 15 amino acids. V was pared by 1 base and J by 2 bases, with 13 bases between. CDR1 and CDR2 from the germline V gene are SGDLS and YYNGEE. The chain uses TRBV9 and TRBJ2-7, with D uncertain. This sequence was found in a girl between 2 and 10 years old with aplastic anemia, due to receive a stem cell transplant. Material: PBMCs, obtained before TCRalphabeta/CD19-depleted stem cell transplant. The CDR3 is CASSVSTTATYEQYF. CDR3 in DNA: TGTGCCAGCAGCGTAAGCACCACGGCCACCTACGAGCAGTACTTC.